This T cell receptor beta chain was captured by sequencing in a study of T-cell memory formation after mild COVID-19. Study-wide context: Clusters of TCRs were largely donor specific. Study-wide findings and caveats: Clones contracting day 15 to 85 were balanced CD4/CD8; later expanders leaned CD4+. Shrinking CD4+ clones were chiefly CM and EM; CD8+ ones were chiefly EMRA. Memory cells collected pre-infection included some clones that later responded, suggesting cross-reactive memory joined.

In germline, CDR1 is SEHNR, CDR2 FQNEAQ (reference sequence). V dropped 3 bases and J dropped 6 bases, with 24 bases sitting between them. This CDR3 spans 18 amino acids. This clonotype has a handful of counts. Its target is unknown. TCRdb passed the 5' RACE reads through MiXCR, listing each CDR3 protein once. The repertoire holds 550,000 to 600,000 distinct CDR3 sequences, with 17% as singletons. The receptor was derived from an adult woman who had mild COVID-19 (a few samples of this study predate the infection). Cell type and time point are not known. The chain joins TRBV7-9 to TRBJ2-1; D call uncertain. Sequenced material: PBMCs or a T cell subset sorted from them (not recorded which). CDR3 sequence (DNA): TGTGCCAGCAGCTTCATGTCCTACCTACAGTTTGGTTCCAATGAGCAGTTCTTC. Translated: CASSFMSYLQFGSNEQFF.